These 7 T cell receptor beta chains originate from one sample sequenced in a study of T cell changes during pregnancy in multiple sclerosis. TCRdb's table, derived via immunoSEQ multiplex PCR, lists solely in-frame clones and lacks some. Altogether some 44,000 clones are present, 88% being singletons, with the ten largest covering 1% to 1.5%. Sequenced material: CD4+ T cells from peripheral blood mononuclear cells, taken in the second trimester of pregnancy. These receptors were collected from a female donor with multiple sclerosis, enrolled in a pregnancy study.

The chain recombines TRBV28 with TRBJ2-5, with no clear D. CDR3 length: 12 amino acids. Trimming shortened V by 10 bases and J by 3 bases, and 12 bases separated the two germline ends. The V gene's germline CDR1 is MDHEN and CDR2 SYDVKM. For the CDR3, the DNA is TGTGCCATCCAAGGTACAGAAGAGACCCAGTACTTC. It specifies CAIQGTEETQYF.

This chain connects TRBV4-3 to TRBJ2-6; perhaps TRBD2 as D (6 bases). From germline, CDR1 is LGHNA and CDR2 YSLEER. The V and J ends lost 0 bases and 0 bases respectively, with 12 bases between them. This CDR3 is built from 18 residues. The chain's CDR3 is CASSQEGGLNSGANVLTF. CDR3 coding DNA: TGCGCCAGCAGCCAAGAGGGGGGACTCAACTCTGGGGCCAACGTCCTGACTTTC.

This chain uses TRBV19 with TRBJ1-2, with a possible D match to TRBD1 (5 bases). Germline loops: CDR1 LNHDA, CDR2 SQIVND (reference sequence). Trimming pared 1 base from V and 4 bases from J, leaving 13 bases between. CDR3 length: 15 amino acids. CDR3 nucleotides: TGTGCCAGTAGTATAGCAGGGCTCGGGAGCTATGGCTACACCTTC. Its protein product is CASSIAGLGSYGYTF.

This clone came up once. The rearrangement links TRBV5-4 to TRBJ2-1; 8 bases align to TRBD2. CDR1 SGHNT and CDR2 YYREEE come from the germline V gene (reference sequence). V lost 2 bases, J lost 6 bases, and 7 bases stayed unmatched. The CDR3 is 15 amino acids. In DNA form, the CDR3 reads TGTGCCAGCAGCTTAGGACTAGCAGGAGTCAATGAGCAGTTCTTC. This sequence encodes CASSLGLAGVNEQFF.

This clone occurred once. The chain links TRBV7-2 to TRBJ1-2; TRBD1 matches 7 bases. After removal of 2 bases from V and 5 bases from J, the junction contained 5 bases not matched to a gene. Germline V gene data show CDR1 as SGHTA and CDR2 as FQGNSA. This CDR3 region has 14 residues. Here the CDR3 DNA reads TGTGCCAGCAGCTTAAGACAGGGTGGATATGGCTACACCTTC. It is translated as CASSLRQGGYGYTF.

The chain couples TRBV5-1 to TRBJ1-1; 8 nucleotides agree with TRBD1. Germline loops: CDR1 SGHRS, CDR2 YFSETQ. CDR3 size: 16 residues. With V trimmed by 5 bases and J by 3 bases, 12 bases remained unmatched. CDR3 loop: CASRHLRPQGDTEAFF. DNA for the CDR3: TGCGCCAGCAGACATCTCAGACCACAGGGGGACACTGAAGCTTTCTTT.

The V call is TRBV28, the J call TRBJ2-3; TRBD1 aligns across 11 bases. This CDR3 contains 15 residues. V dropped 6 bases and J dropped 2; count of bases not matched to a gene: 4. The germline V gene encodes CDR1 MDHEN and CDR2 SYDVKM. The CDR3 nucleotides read TGTGCCAGCAGGGAGGACAGGGGGCTCACAGATACGCAGTATTTT. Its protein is CASREDRGLTDTQYF.